This T cell receptor (beta chain) was retrieved from a study of neurological immune-mediated disorders. Study in general: The roughly 34 multiple sclerosis patients comprised some 30 that were relapsing-remitting and 3 that were secondary progressive. Whole-study findings and limits: There were no CDR3 amino acid sequences shared by expanded clones across subjects, a result suggesting private repertoires in all groups. HTLV-1-associated myelopathy had the most TCR clonal expansion, while multiple sclerosis had the least, a level that fell below healthy controls. When repertoires were grouped phylogenetically, those of 18 of 34 multiple sclerosis patients fell into one related-CDR3 cluster, a possible signature.

This clonotype was seen many times. Its antigen is undetermined. MiXCR, applied by TCRdb to the 5' RACE reads, yields one record per CDR3 protein. This sample has approximately 51,000 distinct CDR3 sequences; approximately 3.3% occur once, and the top ten carry approximately 5.8%. CDR3 length: 13 amino acids. In germline, CDR1 is MNHEY, CDR2 SMNVEV (reference sequence). Losses at the gene ends were 1 base for V and 7 bases for J; bases not matched to a gene: 4. The chain employs TRBV27 and TRBJ2-7; 7 bases line up with TRBD2. Sequenced: PBMCs. The TCR sequence derives from a man aged 35 to 55 with multiple sclerosis. CDR3 region: CASSLWGGREQYF. CDR3 sequence (DNA): TGTGCCAGCAGTTTATGGGGAGGGCGGGAGCAGTACTTC.